The 20 T cell receptor beta chains below were found in one sample sequenced in a study of cytotoxic CD8 clonotypes in ibrutinib-treated CLL. This table comes from immunoSEQ multiplex PCR, and its TCRdb copy is limited to in-frame clones, with some not included. The table includes some 50,000 clones, 56% detected once. This specimen consisted of PBMCs, obtained after 24 months of ibrutinib treatment. The receptors were gathered from a human donor with chronic lymphocytic leukemia.

In its sample, this clone was seen a few times. This rearrangement joins TRBV6-5 to TRBJ2-7; 9 bases are shared with TRBD2. The ends lost 5 bases at V and 0 bases at J; junction bases unmatched: 5. This CDR3 has 15 amino acids. From germline, CDR1 is MNHEY and CDR2 SVGAGI. The CDR3 DNA is TGTGCCAGCAGTACTAATAGCGGGAGCTCCTACGAGCAGTACTTC. It specifies CASSTNSGSSYEQYF.

The chain has TRBV28 and TRBJ2-2, with TRBD2 identical over 11 bases. The germline V gene encodes CDR1 MDHEN and CDR2 SYDVKM. The length of the CDR3 is 15 residues. V lost 3 bases, J lost 7 bases, and 4 bases stayed unmatched. As DNA, the CDR3 is TGTGCCAGCAGTTTTAGCGGGAGGGCCGGCGGGGAGCTGTTTTTT. This encodes CASSFSGRAGGELFF.

The chain employs TRBV5-1 and TRBJ2-2, with 7 positions matching TRBD1. The CDR3 covers 13 residues. After removal of 1 base from V and 7 bases from J, the junction contained 1 base not matched to a gene. CDR1 SGHRS and CDR2 YFSETQ come from the germline V gene. The CDR3 loop reads CASSLRQGGELFF. The CDR3 DNA reads TGCGCCAGCAGCTTGCGACAGGGCGGGGAGCTGTTTTTT.

This clone was observed once. The chain joins TRBV13 to TRBJ2-1; unclear D gene. V dropped 7 bases and J dropped 5 bases, with 12 bases sitting between them. The CDR3 runs to 13 residues. Germline values: CDR1 PRHDT, CDR2 FYEKMQ (reference sequence). For the CDR3, the DNA is TGTGCCAGCAAAAGGTCCCCAAACAATGAGCAGTTCTTC. It encodes CASKRSPNNEQFF.

The table lists this clone with many counts. This rearrangement joins TRBV6-6 to TRBJ1-1, with unresolved D. CDR1 and CDR2 (germline): MNHNY, SVGAGI (reference sequence). The CDR3 has 13 amino acids. V lost 0 bases to trimming and J lost 1 base, with 3 bases between them. The CDR3 sequence is CASSYSENTEAFF. The CDR3 nucleotides are TGTGCCAGCAGTTACTCAGAGAACACTGAAGCTTTCTTT.

The chain joins TRBV9 to TRBJ1-3, with D maybe TRBD1 (5 bases). The CDR3 consists of 14 residues. Germline CDR1 reads SGDLS; CDR2 reads YYNGEE. V lost 0 bases and J lost 6, with 10 bases in between. The CDR3 coding sequence is TGTGCCAGCAGCGTAGGGTCAGGGAAAAACACCATATATTTT. Amino acids: CASSVGSGKNTIYF.

This clone appeared once. The V and J genes are TRBV5-4 and TRBJ2-4; D is perhaps TRBD2 (5 bases). Trimming removed 0 bases from V and 6 bases from J, with 13 bases in between. The CDR3 runs 15 residues. CDR1 is SGHNT and CDR2 is YYREEE in the germline V gene (reference sequence). The CDR3: CASSLAVGSGNIQYF. The CDR3 region has the DNA TGTGCCAGCAGCTTGGCCGTTGGCAGCGGAAACATTCAGTACTTC.

V usage is TRBV5-1 and J usage is TRBJ1-2; D remains ambiguous. Germline V gene lookup returns CDR1 SGHRS and CDR2 YFSETQ. This CDR3 contains 12 residues. V was trimmed by 4 bases and J by 4 bases, leaving 8 bases between them. For the CDR3, the DNA is TGCGCCAGCAGCCTCGGTCTCTATGGCTACACCTTC. It specifies CASSLGLYGYTF.

This clone has more than one count but fewer than ten. The genes are TRBV9 and TRBJ1-2, with D uncertain. The V and J ends lost 3 bases and 4 bases respectively, with 4 bases between them. The CDR3 contains 11 residues. Germline CDR1 reads SGDLS; CDR2 reads YYNGEE. CDR3 sequence (DNA): TGTGCCAGCAGCGCCTCCTATGGCTACACCTTC. As protein: CASSASYGYTF. The whole variable domain, remainder taken from reference TRBV9 and TRBJ1-2, is DSGVTQTPKHLITATGQRVTLRCSPRSGDLSVYWYQQSLDQGLQFLIQYYNGEERAKGNILERFSAQQFPDLHSELNLSSLELGDSALYFCASSASYGYTFGSGTRLTVV.

The chain is built from TRBV7-9 and TRBJ2-7; the match to TRBD1 covers 12 bases. Trimming cost V 5 bases and J 9 bases; bases outside gene matches: 5. The CDR3 sequence is 13 residues long. From germline, CDR1 is SEHNR and CDR2 FQNEAQ (reference sequence). In DNA form, the CDR3 reads TGTGCCAGCAGCGCCCCGGGACAGGGGGCGCAGTACGTC. Its protein is CASSAPGQGAQYV.

This sequence joins TRBV10-2 and TRBJ2-2; D not resolved. Per germline, CDR1 WSHSY and CDR2 SAAADI. The germline V and J ends were trimmed by 4 bases and 2 bases, with 5 bases remaining between them. This CDR3 has 13 residues. The CDR3 spells CASSGDNTGELFF. The CDR3 DNA sequence: TGCGCCAGCAGTGGGGATAACACCGGGGAGCTGTTTTTT.

The chain joins TRBV7-9 to TRBJ2-4; 13 bases agree with TRBD2. The germline V gene encodes CDR1 SEHNR and CDR2 FQNEAQ (reference sequence). V gave up 5 bases and J gave up 7 bases; unmatched junction bases: 8. The CDR3 sequence is 16 residues long. The CDR3 DNA follows: TGTGCCAGCAGCGTACTACTAGCGGGAGGGAATAACATTCAGTACTTC. This translates into CASSVLLAGGNNIQYF. The full variable domain, with the rest looked up from reference TRBV7-9 and TRBJ2-4, is DTGVSQNPRHKITKRGQNVTFRCDPISEHNRLYWYRQTLGQGPEFLTYFQNEAQLEKSRLLSDRFSAERPKGSFSTLEIQRTEQGDSAMYLCASSVLLAGGNNIQYFGAGTRLSVL.

This clone was seen a few times. The rearrangement joins TRBV7-9 to TRBJ1-2; D is unclear. Germline V gives CDR1 SEHNR, CDR2 FQNEAQ (reference sequence). This CDR3 contains 16 residues. The V gene lost 1 base and the J gene lost 3 bases, with 15 bases spanning the gap. The DNA of the CDR3 is TGTGCCAGCAGCTTAGTATCGCGGGCATCGGACTATGGCTACACCTTC. This codes for CASSLVSRASDYGYTF.

This clone was observed a handful of times. CDR3 loop: CASRDRASYEQYF. In DNA, the CDR3 is TGTGCCAGCAGGGACAGGGCGTCCTACGAGCAGTACTTC. The V and J genes are TRBV2 and TRBJ2-7; 8 bases fit TRBD1. With V trimmed by 6 bases and J by 1 base, 2 bases remained unmatched. This CDR3 is built from 13 residues. The germline gives CDR1 SNHLY, CDR2 FYNNEI.

The chain carries TRBV6-5 and TRBJ1-5; D is unclear. The V end was cut by 4 bases, the J end by 4 bases, with 8 bases between. This CDR3 spans 13 amino acids. Per the germline V gene, CDR1 is MNHEY and CDR2 is SVGAGI. The CDR3 bases are TGTGCCAGCAGTTGGGGTGGGAATCAGCCCCAGCATTTT. Translation: CASSWGGNQPQHF.

The J gene is TRBJ1-3, the V gene TRBV19; D is possibly TRBD1 (6 bases). CDR1 is LNHDA and CDR2 is SQIVND in the germline V gene (reference sequence). CDR3 length: 16 amino acids. Trimming removed 3 bases from V and 4 bases from J, with 16 bases in between. The CDR3 region has the DNA TGTGCCAGTAGTATCCGCCCGGACAGCCTCGGAAACACCATATATTTT. It encodes CASSIRPDSLGNTIYF.

The gene calls are TRBV9 and TRBJ2-5; TRBD2 is a possible D gene (5 bases). This CDR3 is 13 amino acids long. The V and J ends lost 4 bases and 5 bases respectively, with 12 bases between them. In germline, CDR1 is SGDLS, CDR2 YYNGEE. CDR3 protein: CASSLRDFETQYF. In DNA form, the CDR3 reads TGTGCCAGCAGCTTGAGGGATTTCGAGACCCAGTACTTC.

This chain uses TRBV7-2 with TRBJ2-1; D unclear. V was trimmed by 4 bases and J by 6 bases, leaving 10 bases between them. The CDR3 sequence is 13 residues long. From germline, CDR1 is SGHTA and CDR2 FQGNSA. The CDR3 reads CASSSDRVNEQFF. The CDR3 region has the DNA TGTGCCAGCAGCTCCGATAGGGTCAATGAGCAGTTCTTC. Supplemented by reference TRBV7-2 and TRBJ2-1, the full variable domain reads GAGVSQSPSNKVTEKGKDVELRCDPISGHTALYWYRQSLGQGLEFLIYFQGNSAPDKSGLPSDRFSAERTGGSVSTLTIQRTQQEDSAVYLCASSSDRVNEQFFGPGTRLTVL.

The chain joins TRBV27 to TRBJ2-5; unclear D gene. The length of the CDR3 is 13 residues. Per the germline V gene, CDR1 is MNHEY and CDR2 is SMNVEV (reference sequence). Deletions cut 0 bases from V and 5 bases from J, with 7 bases between. As DNA, the CDR3 is TGTGCCAGCAGTTTATCGCTGGTTGAGACCCAGTACTTC. This encodes CASSLSLVETQYF.

This clone was counted once. The chain recombines TRBV5-1 with TRBJ2-1; the D gene is possibly TRBD1 (5 bases). CDR3 size: 17 residues. The V and J ends lost 0 bases and 7 bases respectively, with 20 bases between them. The germline CDR1 and CDR2 sequences are SGHRS and YFSETQ. The CDR3 loop is CASSLEAGLWAANEQFF. The CDR3 region has the DNA TGCGCCAGCAGCTTGGAGGCAGGGCTCTGGGCGGCTAATGAGCAGTTCTTC.